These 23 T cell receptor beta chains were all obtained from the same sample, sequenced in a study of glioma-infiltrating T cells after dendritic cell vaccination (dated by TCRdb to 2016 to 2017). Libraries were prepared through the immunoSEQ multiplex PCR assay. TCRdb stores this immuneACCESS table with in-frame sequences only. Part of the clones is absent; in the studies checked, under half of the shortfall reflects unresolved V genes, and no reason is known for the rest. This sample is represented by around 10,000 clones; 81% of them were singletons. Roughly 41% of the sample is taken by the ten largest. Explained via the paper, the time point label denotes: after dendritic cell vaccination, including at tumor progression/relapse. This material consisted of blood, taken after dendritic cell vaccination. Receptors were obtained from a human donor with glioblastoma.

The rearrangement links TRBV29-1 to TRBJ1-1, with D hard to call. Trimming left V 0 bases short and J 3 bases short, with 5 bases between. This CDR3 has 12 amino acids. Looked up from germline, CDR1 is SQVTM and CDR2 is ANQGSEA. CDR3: CSVEDLHTEAFF. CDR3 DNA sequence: TGCAGCGTTGAAGACCTCCACACTGAAGCTTTCTTT.

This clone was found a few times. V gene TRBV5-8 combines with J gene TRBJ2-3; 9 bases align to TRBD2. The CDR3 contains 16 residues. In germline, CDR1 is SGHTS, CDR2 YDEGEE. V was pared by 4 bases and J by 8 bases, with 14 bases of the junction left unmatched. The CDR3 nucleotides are TGTGCCAGCAGCCCAAGGGCTAGCGGGATAGGAGGTACGCAGTATTTT. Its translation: CASSPRASGIGGTQYF.

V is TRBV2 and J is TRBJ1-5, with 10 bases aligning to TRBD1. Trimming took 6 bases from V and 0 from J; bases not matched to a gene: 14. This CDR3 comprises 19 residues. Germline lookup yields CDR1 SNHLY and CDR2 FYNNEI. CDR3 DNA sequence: TGTGCCAGCAGCGCCTCCGGGACAGGGGCTTCTAATAGCAATCAGCCCCAGCATTTT. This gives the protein CASSASGTGASNSNQPQHF.

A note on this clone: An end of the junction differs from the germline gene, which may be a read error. In DNA form, the CDR3 reads TGTGCCAGCAGCCTAGCTCATTCTAGCGGGAGGGCCTCCGGGGGGACCCAGTACTTC. Translation gives CASSLAHSSGRASGGTQYF. The rearrangement links TRBV7-2 to TRBJ2-5; 12 bases line up with TRBD2. Germline V gene sequence: CDR1 SGHTA, CDR2 FQGNSA. This CDR3 spans 19 amino acids.

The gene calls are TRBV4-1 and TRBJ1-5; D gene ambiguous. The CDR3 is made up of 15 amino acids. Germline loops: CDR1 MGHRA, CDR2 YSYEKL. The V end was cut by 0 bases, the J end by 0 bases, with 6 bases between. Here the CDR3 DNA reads TGCGCCAGCAGCCAAGATTTAAATAGCAATCAGCCCCAGCATTTT. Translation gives CASSQDLNSNQPQHF.

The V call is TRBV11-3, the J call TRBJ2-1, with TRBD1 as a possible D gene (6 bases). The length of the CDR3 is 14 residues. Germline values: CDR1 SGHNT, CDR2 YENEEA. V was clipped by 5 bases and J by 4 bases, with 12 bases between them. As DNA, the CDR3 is TGTGCCAGCAGCCATACAGGGCTGTACAATGAGCAGTTCTTC. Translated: CASSHTGLYNEQFF. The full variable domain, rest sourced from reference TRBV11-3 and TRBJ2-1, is EAGVVQSPRYKIIEKKQPVAFWCNPISGHNTLYWYLQNLGQGPELLIRYENEEAVDDSQLPKDRFSAERLKGVDSTLKIQPAELGDSAVYLCASSHTGLYNEQFFGPGTRLTVL.

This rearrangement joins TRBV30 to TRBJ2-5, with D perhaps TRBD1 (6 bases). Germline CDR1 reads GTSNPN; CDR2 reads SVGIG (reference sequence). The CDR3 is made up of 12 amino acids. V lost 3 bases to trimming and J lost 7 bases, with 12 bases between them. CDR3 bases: TGTGCCTGGAGCAGGGGACCACGGACCCAGTACTTC. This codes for CAWSRGPRTQYF.

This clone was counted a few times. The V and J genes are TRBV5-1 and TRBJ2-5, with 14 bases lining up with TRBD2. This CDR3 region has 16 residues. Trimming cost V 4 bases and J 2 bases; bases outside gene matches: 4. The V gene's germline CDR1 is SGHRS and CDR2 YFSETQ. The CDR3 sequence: CASSPGLAGGQETQYF. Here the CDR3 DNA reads TGCGCCAGCAGCCCCGGACTAGCGGGAGGACAAGAGACCCAGTACTTC. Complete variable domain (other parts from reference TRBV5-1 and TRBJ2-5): KAGVTQTPRYLIKTRGQQVTLSCSPISGHRSVSWYQQTPGQGLQFLFEYFSETQRNKGNFPGRFSGRQFSNSRSEMNVSTLELGDSALYLCASSPGLAGGQETQYFGPGTRLLVL.

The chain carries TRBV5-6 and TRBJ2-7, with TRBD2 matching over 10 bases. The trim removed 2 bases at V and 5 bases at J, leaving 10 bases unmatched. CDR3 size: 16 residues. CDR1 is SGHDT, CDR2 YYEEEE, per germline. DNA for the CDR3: TGTGCCAGCAGCTTACCTCGGGGGACTAGCGTCCACGAGCAGTACTTC. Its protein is CASSLPRGTSVHEQYF.

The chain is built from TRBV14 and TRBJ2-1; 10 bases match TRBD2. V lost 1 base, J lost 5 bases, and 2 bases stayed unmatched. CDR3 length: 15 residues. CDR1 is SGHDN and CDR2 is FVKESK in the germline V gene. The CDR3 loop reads CASSQGGLANNEQFF. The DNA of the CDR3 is TGTGCCAGCAGCCAAGGGGGACTAGCGAACAATGAGCAGTTCTTC.

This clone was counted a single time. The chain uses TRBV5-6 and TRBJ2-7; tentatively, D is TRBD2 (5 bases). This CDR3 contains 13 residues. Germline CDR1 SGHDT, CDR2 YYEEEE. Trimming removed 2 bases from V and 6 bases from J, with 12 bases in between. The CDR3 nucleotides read TGTGCCAGCAGCTTATCACCCCGGGGCGAGCAGTACTTC. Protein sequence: CASSLSPRGEQYF.

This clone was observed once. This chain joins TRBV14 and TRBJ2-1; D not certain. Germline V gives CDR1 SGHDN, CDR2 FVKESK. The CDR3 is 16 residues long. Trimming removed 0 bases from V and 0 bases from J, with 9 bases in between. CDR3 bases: TGTGCCAGCAGCCAAGATTACTGGAGCTCCTACAATGAGCAGTTCTTC. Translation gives CASSQDYWSSYNEQFF.

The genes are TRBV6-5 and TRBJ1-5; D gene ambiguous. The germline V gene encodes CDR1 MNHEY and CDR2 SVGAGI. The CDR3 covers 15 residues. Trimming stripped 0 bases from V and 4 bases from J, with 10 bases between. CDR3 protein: CASSYSEGRNQPQHF. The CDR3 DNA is TGTGCCAGCAGTTACTCAGAAGGGAGGAATCAGCCCCAGCATTTT.

CDR3 sequence (DNA): TGTGCCAGCAGCTTGTGGTTAGCGGGAGCGCGGGACACCGGGGAGCTGTTTTTT. It translates to CASSLWLAGARDTGELFF. The V call is TRBV7-6, the J call TRBJ2-2; 9 nucleotides line up with TRBD2. The V and J ends lost 3 bases and 3 bases, in that order; junction bases with no gene match: 11. This CDR3 has 18 residues. Per germline, CDR1 SGHVS and CDR2 FNYEAQ.

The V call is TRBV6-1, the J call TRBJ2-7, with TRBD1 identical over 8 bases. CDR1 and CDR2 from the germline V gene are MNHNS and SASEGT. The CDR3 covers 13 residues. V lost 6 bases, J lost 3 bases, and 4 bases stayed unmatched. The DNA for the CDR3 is TGTGCCAGCAGAGGACAGGGATACTACGAGCAGTACTTC. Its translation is CASRGQGYYEQYF.

CDR3 DNA sequence: TGTGCCAGTAGTATAGGTCCAGCGGGAGGTTTATCCACCGGGGAGCTGTTTTTT. It codes for CASSIGPAGGLSTGELFF. V and J are TRBV19 and TRBJ2-2; 9 bases line up with TRBD2. The CDR3 contains 18 residues. Trimming at V came to 1 base and at J to 4 bases, leaving 10 bases not matched to a gene. CDR1 is LNHDA and CDR2 is SQIVND in the germline V gene (reference sequence).

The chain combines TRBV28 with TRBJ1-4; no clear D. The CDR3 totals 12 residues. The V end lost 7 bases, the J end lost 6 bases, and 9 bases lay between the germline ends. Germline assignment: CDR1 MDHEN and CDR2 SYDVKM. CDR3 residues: CASTSADEKLFF. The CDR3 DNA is TGTGCCAGCACCTCGGCGGATGAAAAACTGTTTTTT.

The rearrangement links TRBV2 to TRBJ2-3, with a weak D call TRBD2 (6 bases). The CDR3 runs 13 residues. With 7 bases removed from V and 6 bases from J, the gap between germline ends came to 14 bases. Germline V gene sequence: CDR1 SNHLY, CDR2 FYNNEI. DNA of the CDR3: TGTGCCAGCACCCGGGGGACTTTGGATACGCAGTATTTT. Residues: CASTRGTLDTQYF.

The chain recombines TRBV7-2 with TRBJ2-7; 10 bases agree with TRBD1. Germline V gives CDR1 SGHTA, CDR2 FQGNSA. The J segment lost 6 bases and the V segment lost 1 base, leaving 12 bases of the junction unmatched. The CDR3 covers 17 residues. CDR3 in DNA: TGTGCCAGCAGCTTAGTTCCCCCGGGACAGGGGTTCCCCGAGCAGTACTTC. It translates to CASSLVPPGQGFPEQYF.

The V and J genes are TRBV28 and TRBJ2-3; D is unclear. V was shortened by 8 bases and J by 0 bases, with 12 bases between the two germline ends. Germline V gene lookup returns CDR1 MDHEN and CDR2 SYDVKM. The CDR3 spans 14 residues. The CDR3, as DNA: TGTGCCAGCTCCCCTCGTTCCAGCACAGATACGCAGTATTTT. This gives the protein CASSPRSSTDTQYF.

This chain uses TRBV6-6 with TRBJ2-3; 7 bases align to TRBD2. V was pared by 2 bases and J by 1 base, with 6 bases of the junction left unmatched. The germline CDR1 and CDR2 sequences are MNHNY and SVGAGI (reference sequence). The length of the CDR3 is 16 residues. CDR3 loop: CASSYHRTSGTDTQYF. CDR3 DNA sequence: TGTGCCAGCAGTTACCACCGGACTAGTGGCACAGATACGCAGTATTTT.

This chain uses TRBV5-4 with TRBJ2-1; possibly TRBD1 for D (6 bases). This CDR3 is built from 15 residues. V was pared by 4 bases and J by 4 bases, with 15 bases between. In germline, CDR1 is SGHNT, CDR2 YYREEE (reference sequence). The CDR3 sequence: CASSPTGNLYNEQFF. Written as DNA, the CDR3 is TGTGCCAGCAGCCCCACAGGGAACCTATACAATGAGCAGTTCTTC.

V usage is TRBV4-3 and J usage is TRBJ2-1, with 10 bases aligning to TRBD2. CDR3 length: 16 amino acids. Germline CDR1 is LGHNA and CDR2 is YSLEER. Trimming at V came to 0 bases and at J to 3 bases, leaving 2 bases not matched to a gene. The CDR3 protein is CASSQEPSGSYNEQFF. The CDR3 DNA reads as TGCGCCAGCAGCCAAGAACCTAGCGGGAGCTACAATGAGCAGTTCTTC.